These T cell receptor beta chains were read from a single sample in a study of T cell responses to AZD1222 COVID-19 vaccine. Generated by immunoSEQ multiplex PCR, the TCRdb table keeps only in-frame clones and is missing some. The data hold more than 150,000 clones, with almost 95% observed a single time. This sample comprised peripheral blood, obtained on day 0 of AZD1222 vaccination. The receptors here all came from an adult in good health. CDR3s include the opening cysteine and the closing phenylalanine or tryptophan. D genes are given only for firm matches. Expanded clones get a size class; other rows say once, few or many, or leave the size out.

v_gene	d_gene	j_gene	abundance	CDR3nt	CDR3aa
TRBV6-2/TRBV6-3	TRBD2	TRBJ2-7	.	TGTGCCAGCAGTAAAGCGGGAGGGGCCTACGAGCAGTACTTC	CASSKAGGAYEQYF
TRBV24-1	TRBD2	TRBJ2-1	.	TGTGCCACCAGTGATCTCACTAGCGGGGCCTCCTACAATGAGCAGTTCTTC	CATSDLTSGASYNEQFF
TRBV6-1	.	TRBJ1-5	.	TGTGCCAGCAGTTTTGGAGGCAATCAGCCCCAGCATTTT	CASSFGGNQPQHF
TRBV28	.	TRBJ1-2	.	TGTGCCAGCCTGTGGGAGGGAATGGGTGGCTACACCTTC	CASLWEGMGGYTF
TRBV3-1/TRBV3-2	TRBD1	TRBJ2-6	few	TGTGCCAGCAGCGAACCGGGACAGTGGGTCTCTGGGGCCAACGTCCTGACTTTC	CASSEPGQWVSGANVLTF
TRBV29-1	.	TRBJ1-2	few	TGCAGCGTTGAAGATCGGGACCGACTCTATGGCTACACCTTC	CSVEDRDRLYGYTF
TRBV4-1	TRBD1	TRBJ1-5	once	TGCGCCAGCAGCCTAGTGACAGGGCTGGATCAGCCCCAGCATTTT	CASSLVTGLDQPQHF
TRBV19	.	TRBJ1-5	.	TGTGCCAGTACCACTTACAGTACCGGTCAGCCCCAGCATTTT	CASTTYSTGQPQHF
TRBV10-3	.	TRBJ2-1	.	TGTGCCATCAGTGTTAGGGAGGTTGGCGCGGATGAGCAGTTCTTC	CAISVREVGADEQFF
TRBV2	.	TRBJ1-2	.	TGTGCCAGCAGTGACGCGACAACTAACTATGGCTACACCTTC	CASSDATTNYGYTF
TRBV29-1	.	TRBJ2-2	.	TGCAGCGGGCAGAACACCGGGGAGCTGTTTTTT	CSGQNTGELFF
TRBV6-2/TRBV6-3	.	TRBJ2-5	.	TGTGCCAGCAGTTACTCCCTCAGGGAGGGGGAAGACGAGACCCAGTACTTC	CASSYSLREGEDETQYF
TRBV4-1	.	TRBJ1-6	.	TGCGCCAGCAGCCCTGCCCCAAGCTTGGATTCACCCCTCCACTTT	CASSPAPSLDSPLHF
TRBV6-1	.	TRBJ1-1	once	TGTGCCAGCAGTGAATTAGTAAGACAGCCGAACACTGAAGCTTTCTTT	CASSELVRQPNTEAFF
TRBV7-2	.	TRBJ1-6	.	TGTGCCAGCAGCTTAGAGGGCAGAGTAAATTCACCCCTCCACTTT	CASSLEGRVNSPLHF
TRBV2	.	TRBJ2-2	.	TGTGCCAGTCGACAGGTCTTTAACACCGGGGAGCTGTTTTTT	CASRQVFNTGELFF
TRBV5-4	TRBD2	TRBJ2-1	.	TGTGCCAGCAGCCGGCCCAATAGCGGGGGGTCTACTGAGCAGTTCTTC	CASSRPNSGGSTEQFF
TRBV27	.	TRBJ1-1	.	TGTGCCAGCAGTTTATCGTGGCAGGGCCGGGACACTGAAGCTTTCTTT	CASSLSWQGRDTEAFF
TRBV21-1	.	TRBJ2-3	.	TGTGCCAGCAGCAAAGACAGGGTAAACACAGATACGCAGTATTTT	CASSKDRVNTDTQYF
TRBV6-2/TRBV6-3	TRBD1	TRBJ2-6	few	TGTGCCAGCAGCCGGACAGGGGGCTCTGGGGCCAACGTCCTGACTTTC	CASSRTGGSGANVLTF
TRBV11-3	.	TRBJ2-2	.	TGTGCCAGCAGCTATTACGGGGGCGGTAGATCGTCCGGGGAGCTGTTTTTT	CASSYYGGGRSSGELFF
TRBV7-9	TRBD1	TRBJ1-1	.	TGTGCCAGCAGCTTTGAGACAGGGCTGCACACTGAAGCTTTCTTT	CASSFETGLHTEAFF
TRBV2	.	TRBJ1-1	few	TGTGCCAGCAGGTCGGGTCTAAACACTGAAGCTTTCTTT	CASRSGLNTEAFF
TRBV9	.	TRBJ2-7	once	TGTGCCAGCAGCGTAGGGTGGCAGGGCACCTACGAGCAGTACTTC	CASSVGWQGTYEQYF